This T cell receptor (beta chain) was recorded in a study of blood T cell repertoires in COVID-19. Assay: immunoSEQ multiplex PCR; the TCRdb copy retains only in-frame clones and omits some. The table has roughly 190,000 clones, about nine tenths seen once. Source material: peripheral blood. The receptor was isolated from a man aged 70 or older with acute or convalescent COVID-19.

As DNA, the CDR3 is TGCGCCAGCAGCCAGAGGGGAGGGTCTGGCTCACCCCTCCACTTT. Its translation is CASSQRGGSGSPLHF. The V and J genes are TRBV4-1 and TRBJ1-6, with a tentative D call TRBD1 (5 bases). The CDR3 is 15 amino acids. V dropped 3 bases and J dropped 10 bases, with 16 bases sitting between them. Germline CDR1 and CDR2: MGHRA and YSYEKL.